The clone carrying this T cell receptor (beta chain) was recorded once. The V gene's germline CDR1 is SNHLY and CDR2 FYNNEI. The CDR3 sequence is 17 residues long. Using immunoSEQ multiplex PCR, the repertoire was profiled, and TCRdb retains in-frame clones only, with some absent. Here the sample spans 300,000 to 400,000 clones, roughly 70% being singletons. This sample is part of a study of shared clonotypes between healthy human individuals. Study in general: Three men and a couple of women, aged 18 to 49, were donors.

The chain couples TRBV2 to TRBJ2-5, with 10 bases that match TRBD1. The sequenced sample consisted of memory CD4+ T cells sorted from blood. This sample's subset: CD45RA-negative fraction. The receptor was isolated from a man aged 25-45 years in good health. The DNA of the CDR3 is TGTGGGGGTGTGCCCGAAGCGACAGGGGGCAACCAAGAGACCCAGTACTTC. Its protein product is CGGVPEATGGNQETQYF.